The rows below give T cell receptor beta chains drawn from one sample of a study of patients and donors after allogeneic stem cell transplantation. TCRdb re-called the RT-PCR reads through MiXCR, storing one row per CDR3 protein. The data show over 150,000 distinct CDR3 sequences, about 40% seen once. The specimen sequenced was blood, either unsorted or a sorted T cell fraction (not recorded which). The receptors were sampled from a human donor who was either an allogeneic HSCT recipient or a stem cell or donor lymphocyte infusion donor (not recorded which). It is not recorded whose cells these are; they may come from a transplant donor. Both conserved end residues are part of each CDR3. The D gene is left open where the match is weak. Size values are once, few and many counts, or a class for expanded clones, and some rows have none.

CDR3 DNA: TGTGCTAGTGGCAGCCTACGGGGTTCCTACGAGCAGTACTTC
CDR3 protein: CASGSLRGSYEQYF
V gene: TRBV12-5
D gene: NA
CDR3 length: 14
clone size: NA
J gene: TRBJ2-7

CDR3 DNA: TGTGCCAGCAGTTACGGGGACAGGGGGGCTGAAGCTTTCTTT
CDR3 protein: CASSYGDRGAEAFF
V gene: TRBV6-5
D gene: TRBD1
CDR3 length: 14
clone size: NA
J gene: TRBJ1-1

CDR3 DNA: TGTGCCAGCAGTTCCTTTGGGGGCCTGGCGAGGACCTTC
CDR3 protein: CASSSFGGLARTF
V gene: TRBV6-5
D gene: NA
CDR3 length: 13
clone size: NA
J gene: TRBJ1-2

CDR3 DNA: TGTGCCTTGAACCGGGAGGGCATCATGGAAGATACGCAGTATTTT
CDR3 protein: CALNREGIMEDTQYF
V gene: TRBV6-1
D gene: TRBD2
CDR3 length: 15
clone size: NA
J gene: TRBJ2-3

CDR3 DNA: TGCGCCAGCAGGGACAGGGCCAATGAGCAGTTCTTC
CDR3 protein: CASRDRANEQFF
V gene: TRBV5-1
D gene: TRBD1
CDR3 length: 12
clone size: NA
J gene: TRBJ2-1

CDR3 DNA: TGCGCCAGCAGCCAAGATCAGGCCCTTCACACTGAAGCTTTCTTT
CDR3 protein: CASSQDQALHTEAFF
V gene: TRBV4-3
D gene: NA
CDR3 length: 15
clone size: NA
J gene: TRBJ1-1

CDR3 DNA: TGTGCCAGCAGTTTTAAGCCGTCTTACGAGCAGTACTTC
CDR3 protein: CASSFKPSYEQYF
V gene: TRBV28
D gene: NA
CDR3 length: 13
clone size: NA
J gene: TRBJ2-7

CDR3 DNA: TGTGCCAGCACCCGGGGCACTAGGGGCACAGATACGCAGTATTTT
CDR3 protein: CASTRGTRGTDTQYF
V gene: TRBV7-2
D gene: NA
CDR3 length: 15
clone size: once
J gene: TRBJ2-3

CDR3 DNA: TGTGCCACCCGGGGGTTGGGCTACACCTTC
CDR3 protein: CATRGLGYTF
V gene: TRBV6-5
D gene: NA
CDR3 length: 10
clone size: once
J gene: TRBJ1-2

CDR3 DNA: TGCGCCAGCCGGGGCGGGCTAGACTGGCACAATGAGCAGTTCTTC
CDR3 protein: CASRGGLDWHNEQFF
V gene: TRBV4-3
D gene: NA
CDR3 length: 15
clone size: few
J gene: TRBJ2-1

CDR3 DNA: TGTGCCAGCAGCTTACGGGATAATGAAAAACTGTTTTTT
CDR3 protein: CASSLRDNEKLFF
V gene: TRBV7-8
D gene: NA
CDR3 length: 13
clone size: few
J gene: TRBJ1-4

CDR3 DNA: TGTGCCAGCGGGTGGACTGTTAGCACAGATACGCAGTATTTT
CDR3 protein: CASGWTVSTDTQYF
V gene: TRBV12-3/TRBV12-4
D gene: NA
CDR3 length: 14
clone size: few
J gene: TRBJ2-3

CDR3 DNA: TGTGCCAGCAGCTTAGTAACAGGGGACCTGTCCGTTGAAGCTTCTGGGGCCAACGTCCTGACTTTC
CDR3 protein: CASSLVTGDLSVEASGANVLTF
V gene: TRBV7-6
D gene: TRBD1
CDR3 length: 22
clone size: NA
J gene: TRBJ2-6